Each of the 22 T cell receptor beta chains below was sequenced from the same sample in a study of graft-versus-host responses after intestinal transplantation. The authors seeded around 200,000 CFSE-labeled responder cells together with around 200,000 irradiated stimulator cells tagged with violet dye. Profiled with immunoSEQ multiplex PCR; TCRdb holds only in-frame clones, not every one. The repertoire has 20,000 to 25,000 clones, about 35% of them found once; the top ten carry 7% to 9.5%. The sample was alloreactive CD8+ T cells from a mixed lymphocyte reaction culture, taken before intestinal transplant. Regarding subset: CFSE-low proliferating T cells sorted from roughly 6-day pre-transplant mixed lymphocyte reaction (GvH or HvG direction). These receptors all stem from a human patient who received an intestinal transplant.

This clone was recorded a few times. J is TRBJ2-5 and V is TRBV7-9; TRBD1 matches 8 bases. V lost 1 base to trimming and J lost 5 bases; unmatched junction nucleotides: 6. The length of the CDR3 is 15 residues. Germline V CDR1 and CDR2: SEHNR, FQNEAQ (reference sequence). The CDR3 DNA reads as TGTGCCAGCAGCTTAGATTTTACAGGGGGGGAGACCCAGTACTTC. It yields the protein CASSLDFTGGETQYF.

This chain links TRBV6-5 with TRBJ1-5; 7 bases are shared with TRBD1. CDR1 and CDR2 from the germline V gene are MNHEY and SVGAGI. V lost 7 bases and J lost 7; bases outside the gene matches: 13. This CDR3 is 15 amino acids long. The CDR3 is CASKGAGQRGQPQHF. CDR3 nucleotides: TGTGCCAGCAAGGGGGCCGGACAAAGAGGACAGCCCCAGCATTTT.

This chain connects TRBV4-2 to TRBJ2-1; TRBD2 is a possible D gene (5 bases). Trimming took off 1 base at V and 4 bases at J, with 8 bases between the two ends. From germline, CDR1 is LGHNA and CDR2 YNFKEQ. The CDR3 is made up of 14 amino acids. As DNA, the CDR3 is TGTGCCAGCAGCCAAGGAGGGTCATACAATGAGCAGTTCTTC. As protein: CASSQGGSYNEQFF.

The V call is TRBV28, the J call TRBJ2-3, with 11 positions matching TRBD2. The germline gives CDR1 MDHEN, CDR2 SYDVKM. Germline trimming cut 2 bases from V and 2 bases from J; bases unmatched to any gene: 9. This CDR3 comprises 18 residues. CDR3 DNA: TGTGCCAGCAGTTTAGCACTAGCGGGAGAGAAAGACACAGATACGCAGTATTTT. Its protein is CASSLALAGEKDTDTQYF. The whole variable domain, remainder taken from reference TRBV28 and TRBJ2-3, is DVKVTQSSRYLVKRTGEKVFLECVQDMDHENMFWYRQDPGLGLRLIYFSYDVKMKEKGDIPEGYSVSREKKERFSLILESASTNQTSMYLCASSLALAGEKDTDTQYFGPGTRLTVL.

The genes are TRBV18 and TRBJ2-1; D gene unclear. V lost 2 bases and J 2 bases, leaving 10 bases between the germline ends. The CDR3 has 15 amino acids. The germline CDR1 and CDR2 sequences are KGHSH and LQKENI. CDR3 amino acids: CASSPLGKAYNEQFF. DNA of the CDR3: TGTGCCAGCTCACCATTGGGTAAAGCCTACAATGAGCAGTTCTTC. Filled out from reference TRBV18 and TRBJ2-1, the complete variable domain reads NAGVMQNPRHLVRRRGQEARLRCSPMKGHSHVYWYRQLPEEGLKFMVYLQKENIIDESGMPKERFSAEFPKEGPSILRIQQVVRGDSAAYFCASSPLGKAYNEQFFGPGTRLTVL.

In its sample, this clone is medium-sized. Sequence at one end of the junction differs from germline and may be a read error. The chain is built from TRBV2 and TRBJ1-1; TRBD1 matches at 7 bases. The CDR3 totals 10 residues. Germline-derived CDR1 and CDR2 are SNHLY and FYNNEI. The CDR3 region is CACRGVEAFF. The CDR3 DNA follows: TGTGCCTGCAGGGGGGTCGAAGCTTTCTTT.

This clone has just a few counts. This chain connects TRBV6-6 to TRBJ2-1; TRBD2 matches 11 bases. This CDR3 has 15 residues. Germline values: CDR1 MNHNY, CDR2 SVGAGI (reference sequence). The trim removed 5 bases at V and 5 bases at J, leaving 5 bases unmatched. CDR3 DNA sequence: TGTGCCAGCAGTCCTCTAGCGGGGGGAAACAATGAGCAGTTCTTC. It specifies CASSPLAGGNNEQFF.

This clone was detected only a few times. The genes are TRBV29-1 and TRBJ2-3; D gene ambiguous. This CDR3 is 11 amino acids long. Trimming left V 8 bases short and J 2 bases short, with 8 bases between. The germline V gene encodes CDR1 SQVTM and CDR2 ANQGSEA. The CDR3 DNA reads as TGCAGCCCAACGTACACAGATACGCAGTATTTT. It codes for CSPTYTDTQYF.

This clone was observed a few times. V is TRBV4-1 and J is TRBJ2-7; 7 bases map to TRBD2. Trimming cost V 3 bases and J 3 bases; bases outside gene matches: 5. This CDR3 spans 14 amino acids. In germline, CDR1 is MGHRA, CDR2 YSYEKL. This CDR3 is CASSHLGLGYEQYF. The CDR3 nucleotides read TGCGCCAGCAGCCACCTCGGACTAGGCTACGAGCAGTACTTC.

V gene TRBV7-9 combines with J gene TRBJ1-2; D is perhaps TRBD1 (5 bases). CDR3 length equals 13 residues. Trimming took 2 bases from V and 6 from J, leaving 10 bases between them. Germline V CDR1 and CDR2: SEHNR, FQNEAQ (reference sequence). DNA for the CDR3: TGTGCCAGCAGCTTATGGGGGGAGGATGGCTACACCTTC. Translated, it gives CASSLWGEDGYTF.

V and J are TRBV5-1 and TRBJ2-3; D perhaps matches TRBD2 (5 bases). This CDR3 has 15 residues. From germline, CDR1 is SGHRS and CDR2 YFSETQ. Trimming left V 4 bases short and J 2 bases short, with 14 bases between. CDR3 nucleotide sequence: TGCGCCAGCAGCCCCCCCGAGGGTCCCACAGATACGCAGTATTTT. It yields the protein CASSPPEGPTDTQYF.

The rearrangement uses TRBV19 and TRBJ2-1; 8 bases fit TRBD2. The V gene's germline CDR1 is LNHDA and CDR2 SQIVND (reference sequence). V trimming: 5 bases; J trimming: 5 bases; junction bases outside the gene matches: 11. The CDR3 loop spans 16 amino acids. The CDR3 protein is CASSPISGSLNNEQFF. The CDR3 nucleotides are TGTGCCAGTAGTCCTATCAGCGGGAGTTTAAACAATGAGCAGTTCTTC.

J is TRBJ1-1 and V is TRBV10-1, with 8 bases identical to TRBD1. V shed 6 bases, J shed 4 bases, and the junction held 4 bases outside the gene matches. The CDR3 length is 13 residues. Germline CDR1 WNHNN, CDR2 SYGVQD (reference sequence). The CDR3 protein is CASSEDRATEAFF. In nucleotides, the CDR3 is TGCGCCAGCAGCGAGGACAGGGCCACTGAAGCTTTCTTT.

This chain connects TRBV13 to TRBJ2-5; weak D call: TRBD2 (5 bases). The CDR3 length is 15 residues. Germline V lookup: CDR1 PRHDT, CDR2 FYEKMQ (reference sequence). V lost 2 bases to trimming and J lost 2 bases, with 12 bases between them. CDR3 in amino acids: CASSLLPSGQETQYF. The CDR3 nucleotides read TGTGCCAGCAGCTTATTACCATCGGGGCAAGAGACCCAGTACTTC. The full variable domain, its missing parts supplied by reference TRBV13 and TRBJ2-5, is AAGVIQSPRHLIKEKRETATLKCYPIPRHDTVYWYQQGPGQDPQFLISFYEKMQSDKGSIPDRFSAQQFSDYHSELNMSSLELGDSALYFCASSLLPSGQETQYFGPGTRLLVL.

The CDR3 here is CAWSLQGIHEQYF. In DNA, the CDR3 is TGTGCCTGGAGTCTGCAGGGGATCCACGAGCAGTACTTC. V and J are TRBV30 and TRBJ2-7; possible D gene TRBD1, 6 bases. Germline V gives CDR1 GTSNPN, CDR2 SVGIG (reference sequence). Trimming shortened V by 2 bases and J by 5 bases, and 13 bases separated the two germline ends. The CDR3 is 13 residues long.

This clone has a handful of counts. The chain links TRBV15 to TRBJ1-2; 9 bases line up with TRBD1. The CDR3 is 15 residues long. The trim removed 3 bases at V and 8 bases at J, leaving 10 bases unmatched. Germline assignment: CDR1 LNHNV and CDR2 YYDKDF (reference sequence). This CDR3 reads CATSSGGGQGGGYTF. The CDR3 nucleotides are TGTGCCACCAGCAGTGGAGGGGGACAGGGAGGCGGCTACACCTTC.

On this clone itself: This may stem from a read error, because a much larger clone lies one nucleotide away. The rearrangement uses TRBV7-7 and TRBJ2-7; the match to TRBD2 covers 12 bases. V gave up 8 bases and J gave up 4 bases; unmatched junction bases: 6. The CDR3 contains 14 residues. Germline V lookup: CDR1 SSHAT, CDR2 FNYEAQ (reference sequence). DNA of the CDR3: TGTGCCAGCGGTCCCGGACTAGCGGGATACGAGCAGTACTTC. Its protein is CASGPGLAGYEQYF.

The chain combines TRBV6-6 with TRBJ2-7, with D tentatively TRBD2 (5 bases). Germline-derived CDR1 and CDR2 are MNHNY and SVGAGI (reference sequence). The V end was cut by 8 bases, the J end by 2 bases, with 16 bases between. The CDR3 has 14 amino acids. The CDR3 nucleotides read TGTGCCAGCGGGCTGGCTAGCCGACCCTACGAGCAGTACTTC. Its translation is CASGLASRPYEQYF.

This rearrangement joins TRBV7-3 to TRBJ2-7; D might be TRBD2 (5 bases). Germline CDR1 reads SGHTA; CDR2 reads FQGTGA. This CDR3 contains 16 residues. V lost 4 bases to trimming and J lost 2 bases, with 18 bases between them. DNA of the CDR3: TGTGCCAGCAGCTCCTCCGCTAGCAGGCGGGCCTACGAGCAGTACTTC. This translates into CASSSSASRRAYEQYF.

This clone has only a few counts. The chain combines TRBV5-4 with TRBJ2-3; D is undetermined. The V gene lost 3 bases and the J gene lost 4 bases, with 6 bases spanning the gap. The CDR3 consists of 12 residues. The V gene's germline CDR1 is SGHNT and CDR2 YYREEE (reference sequence). DNA of the CDR3: TGTGCCAGCAGCTCCGGGTCAGATACGCAGTATTTT. Its translation is CASSSGSDTQYF.

As for this clone: The junction departs from the called germline gene at one end, perhaps through a read error. The CDR3 nucleotides read TGTGCCAGCAGCAATACTAGGGTCCTCTTT. This encodes CASSNTRVLF. The V call is TRBV7-9, the J call TRBJ1-1; D gene ambiguous. CDR3 length: 10 residues. Per the germline V gene, CDR1 is SEHNR and CDR2 is FQNEAQ (reference sequence). The variable domain in full, with the rest retrieved from reference TRBV7-9 and TRBJ1-1, is DTGVSQNPRHKITKRGQNVTFRCDPISEHNRLYWYRQTLGQGPEFLTYFQNEAQLEKSRLLSDRFSAERPKGSFSTLEIQRTEQGDSAMYLCASSNTRVLFGQGTRLTVV.

The table lists this clone with a few counts. The gene calls are TRBV6-5 and TRBJ1-2, with 8 bases lining up with TRBD1. The J segment lost 5 bases and the V segment lost 1 base, leaving 9 bases of the junction unmatched. The CDR3 contains 16 residues. In germline, CDR1 is MNHEY, CDR2 SVGAGI. The CDR3 nucleotides are TGTGCCAGCAGTTACTATCGGACAGGGAGGGGATATGGCTACACCTTC. This translates into CASSYYRTGRGYGYTF.